What follows are 2 T cell receptor beta chains derived from one specimen sequenced in a study of cytomegalovirus exposure and HLA in healthy donors. The PCR was carried out with 60 Vbeta primers and 13 Jbeta primers. Only in-frame clones appear in the TCRdb table, and some are missing; sequencing was by immunoSEQ multiplex PCR. Among about 190,000 clones listed, 70% to 75% were seen once. The sample comprised PBMCs. Receptors were obtained from a man in his thirties or forties in good health and CMV-seropositive.

This clone has a handful of counts. The chain carries TRBV6-5 and TRBJ1-1, with 7 bases aligning to TRBD1. V lost 3 bases, J lost 4 bases, and 5 bases stayed unmatched. Per the germline V gene, CDR1 is MNHEY and CDR2 is SVGAGI. The CDR3 has 14 residues. The CDR3 DNA reads as TGTGCCAGCAGTTATAGAGGGGGCAGCACTGAAGCTTTCTTT. As protein: CASSYRGGSTEAFF.

The chain couples TRBV19 to TRBJ2-1, with 9 bases that match TRBD2. Germline CDR1 LNHDA, CDR2 SQIVND (reference sequence). J gave up 6 bases and V 6 bases, and 6 bases lay outside the gene matches. The CDR3 is 14 residues long. CDR3 bases: TGTGCCAGTAGCCTTAGCGGGAGTGGCAATGAGCAGTTCTTC. This encodes CASSLSGSGNEQFF.